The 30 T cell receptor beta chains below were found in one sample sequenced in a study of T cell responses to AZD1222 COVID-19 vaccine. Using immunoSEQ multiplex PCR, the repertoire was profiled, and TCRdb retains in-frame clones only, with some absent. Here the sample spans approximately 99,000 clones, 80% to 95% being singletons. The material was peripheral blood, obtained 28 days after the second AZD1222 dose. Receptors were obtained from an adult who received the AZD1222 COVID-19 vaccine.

Written as DNA, the CDR3 is TGTGCCAGTAGTACCCTGACAGGGGTCACCGGGGAGCTGTTTTTT. Encoded protein: CASSTLTGVTGELFF. The chain links TRBV19 to TRBJ2-2, with TRBD1 matching over 8 bases. Germline V gives CDR1 LNHDA, CDR2 SQIVND (reference sequence). With 4 bases clipped from V and 4 bases from J, the junction kept 5 bases outside the gene matches. The CDR3 loop spans 15 amino acids.

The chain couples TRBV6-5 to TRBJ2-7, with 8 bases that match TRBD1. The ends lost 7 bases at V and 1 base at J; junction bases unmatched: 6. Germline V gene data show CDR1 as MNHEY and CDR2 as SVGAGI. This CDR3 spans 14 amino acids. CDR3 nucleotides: TGTGCCAGCACCCAGGGGGCTGTGTCCTACGAGCAGTACTTC. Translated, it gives CASTQGAVSYEQYF.

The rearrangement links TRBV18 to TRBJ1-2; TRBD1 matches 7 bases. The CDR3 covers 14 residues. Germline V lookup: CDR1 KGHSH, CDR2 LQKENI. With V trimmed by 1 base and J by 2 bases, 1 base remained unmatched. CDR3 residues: CASSPQQGNYGYTF. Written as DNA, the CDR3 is TGTGCCAGCTCACCACAACAGGGGAACTATGGCTACACCTTC.

The DNA of the CDR3 is TGTGCCAGCAGACCTTTCGGAGGGCGGAATGAGCAGTTCTTC. It is translated as CASRPFGGRNEQFF. The chain has TRBV28 and TRBJ2-1, with D possibly TRBD2 on 6 matching bases. Per the germline V gene, CDR1 is MDHEN and CDR2 is SYDVKM. Trimming removed 6 bases from V and 7 bases from J, with 16 bases in between. CDR3 size: 14 residues.

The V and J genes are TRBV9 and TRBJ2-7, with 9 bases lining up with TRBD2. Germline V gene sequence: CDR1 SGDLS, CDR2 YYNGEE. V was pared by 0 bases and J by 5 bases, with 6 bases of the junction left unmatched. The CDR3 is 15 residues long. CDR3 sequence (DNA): TGTGCCAGCAGCGTAGGCCCGGGACTAGCCGACGAGCAGTACTTC. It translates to CASSVGPGLADEQYF.

CDR3 amino acids: CASSFPRDSFTYNEQFF. Here the CDR3 DNA reads TGTGCCAGCAGTTTCCCTCGGGACAGTTTCACCTACAATGAGCAGTTCTTC. The rearrangement joins TRBV28 to TRBJ2-1, with 7 bases matching TRBD1. The CDR3 loop spans 17 amino acids. V shed 3 bases and J 2 bases; nucleotides not matched to a gene: 10. CDR1 MDHEN and CDR2 SYDVKM come from the germline V gene.

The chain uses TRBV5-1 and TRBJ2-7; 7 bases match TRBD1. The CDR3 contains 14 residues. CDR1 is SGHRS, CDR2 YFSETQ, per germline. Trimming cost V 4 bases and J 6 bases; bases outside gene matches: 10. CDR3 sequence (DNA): TGCGCCAGCAGCCCAGACAGGGTGGACGGCGAGCAGTACTTC. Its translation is CASSPDRVDGEQYF.

For the CDR3, the DNA is TGTGCCAGCAGCCAGGGGGGGCGCCCGGGCTATGGCTACACCTTC. This sequence encodes CASSQGGRPGYGYTF. The rearrangement uses TRBV7-9 and TRBJ1-2; 7 positions match TRBD1. CDR3 length equals 15 residues. Germline trimming cut 5 bases from V and 4 bases from J; bases unmatched to any gene: 10. Per germline, CDR1 SEHNR and CDR2 FQNEAQ (reference sequence).

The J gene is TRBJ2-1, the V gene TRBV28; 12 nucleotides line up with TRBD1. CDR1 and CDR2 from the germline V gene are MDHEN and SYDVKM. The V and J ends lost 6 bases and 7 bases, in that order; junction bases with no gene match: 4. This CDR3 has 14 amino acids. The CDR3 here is CASSGTGGKNEQFF. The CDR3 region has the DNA TGTGCCAGCAGCGGGACAGGGGGCAAGAATGAGCAGTTCTTC.

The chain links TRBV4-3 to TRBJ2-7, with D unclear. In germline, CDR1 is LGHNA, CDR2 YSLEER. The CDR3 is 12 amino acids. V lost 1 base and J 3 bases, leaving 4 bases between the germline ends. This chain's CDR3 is CASSQGYYEQYF. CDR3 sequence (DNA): TGCGCCAGCAGCCAAGGGTACTACGAGCAGTACTTC.

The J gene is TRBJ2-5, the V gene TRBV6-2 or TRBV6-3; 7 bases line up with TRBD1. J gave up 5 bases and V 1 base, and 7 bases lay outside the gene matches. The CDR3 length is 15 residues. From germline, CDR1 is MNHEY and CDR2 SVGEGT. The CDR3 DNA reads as TGTGCCAGCAGTTACTACCGACTGACAGGGGAGACCCAGTACTTC. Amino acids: CASSYYRLTGETQYF.

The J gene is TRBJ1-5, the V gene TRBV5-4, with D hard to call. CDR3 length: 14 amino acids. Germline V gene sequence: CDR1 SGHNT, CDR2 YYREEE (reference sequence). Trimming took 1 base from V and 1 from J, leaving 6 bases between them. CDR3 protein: CASSLQDSNQPQHF. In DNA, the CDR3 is TGTGCCAGCAGCTTGCAGGACAGCAATCAGCCCCAGCATTTT.

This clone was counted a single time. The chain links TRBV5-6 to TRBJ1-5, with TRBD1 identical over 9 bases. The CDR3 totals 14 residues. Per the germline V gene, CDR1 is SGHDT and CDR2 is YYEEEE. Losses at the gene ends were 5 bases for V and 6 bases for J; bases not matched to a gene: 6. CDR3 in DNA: TGTGCCAGCAGTTTACAGGGGGCGGGTCAGCCCCAGCATTTT. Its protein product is CASSLQGAGQPQHF.

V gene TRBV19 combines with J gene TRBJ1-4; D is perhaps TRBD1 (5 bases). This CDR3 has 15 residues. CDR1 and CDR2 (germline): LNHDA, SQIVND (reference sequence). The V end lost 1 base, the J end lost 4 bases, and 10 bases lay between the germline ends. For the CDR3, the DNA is TGTGCCAGTAGTATAGGGGGCGCTTTTAATGAAAAACTGTTTTTT. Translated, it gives CASSIGGAFNEKLFF.

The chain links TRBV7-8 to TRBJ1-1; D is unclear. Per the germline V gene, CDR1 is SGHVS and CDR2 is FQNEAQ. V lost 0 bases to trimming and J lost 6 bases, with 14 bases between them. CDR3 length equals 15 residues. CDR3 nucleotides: TGTGCCAGCAGCTTAGCGCAAACTGGAGGAGCTGAAGCTTTCTTT. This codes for CASSLAQTGGAEAFF. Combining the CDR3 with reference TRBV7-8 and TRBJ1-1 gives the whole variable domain GAGVSQSPRYKVAKRGQDVALRCDPISGHVSLFWYQQALGQGPEFLTYFQNEAQLDKSGLPSDRFFAERPEGSVSTLKIQRTQQEDSAVYLCASSLAQTGGAEAFFGQGTRLTVV.

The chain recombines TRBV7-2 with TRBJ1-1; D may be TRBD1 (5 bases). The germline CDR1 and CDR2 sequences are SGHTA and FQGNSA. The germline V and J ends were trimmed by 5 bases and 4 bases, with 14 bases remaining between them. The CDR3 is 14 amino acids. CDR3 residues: CASSPPAGTTEAFF. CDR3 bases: TGTGCCAGCAGCCCCCCCGCGGGGACCACTGAAGCTTTCTTT. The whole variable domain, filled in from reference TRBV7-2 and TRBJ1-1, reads GAGVSQSPSNKVTEKGKDVELRCDPISGHTALYWYRQSLGQGLEFLIYFQGNSAPDKSGLPSDRFSAERTGGSVSTLTIQRTQQEDSAVYLCASSPPAGTTEAFFGQGTRLTVV.

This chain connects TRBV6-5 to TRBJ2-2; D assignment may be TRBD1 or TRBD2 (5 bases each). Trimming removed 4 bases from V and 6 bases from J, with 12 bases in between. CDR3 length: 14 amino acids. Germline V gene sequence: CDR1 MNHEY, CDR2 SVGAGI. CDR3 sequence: CASSFGDGAGELFF. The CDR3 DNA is TGTGCCAGCAGTTTTGGGGACGGCGCCGGGGAGCTGTTTTTT.

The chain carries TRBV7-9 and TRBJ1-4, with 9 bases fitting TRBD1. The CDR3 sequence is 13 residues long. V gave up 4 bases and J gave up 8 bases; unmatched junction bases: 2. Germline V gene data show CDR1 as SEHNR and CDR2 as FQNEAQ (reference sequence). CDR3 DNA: TGTGCCAGCAGCTACGGGACAGGGGAAAAACTGTTTTTT. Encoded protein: CASSYGTGEKLFF.

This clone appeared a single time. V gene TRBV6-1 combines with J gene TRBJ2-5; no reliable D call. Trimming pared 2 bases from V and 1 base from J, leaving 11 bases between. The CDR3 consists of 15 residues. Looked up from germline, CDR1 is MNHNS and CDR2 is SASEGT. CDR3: CASSETLSSQETQYF. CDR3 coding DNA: TGTGCCAGCAGTGAAACGTTAAGCTCCCAAGAGACCCAGTACTTC.

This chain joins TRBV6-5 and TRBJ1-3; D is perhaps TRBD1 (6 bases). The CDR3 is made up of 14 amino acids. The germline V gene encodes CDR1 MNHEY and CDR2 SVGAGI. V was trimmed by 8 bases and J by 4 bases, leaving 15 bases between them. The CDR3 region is CASAPGQGGNTIYF. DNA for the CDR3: TGTGCCAGCGCTCCGGGGCAGGGGGGAAACACCATATATTTT.

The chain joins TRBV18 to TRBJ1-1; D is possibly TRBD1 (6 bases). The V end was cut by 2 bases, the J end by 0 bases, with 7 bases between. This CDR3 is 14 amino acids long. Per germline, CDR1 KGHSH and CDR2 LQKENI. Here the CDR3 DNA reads TGTGCCAGCTCACCAGGACAGCTGAACACTGAAGCTTTCTTT. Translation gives CASSPGQLNTEAFF.

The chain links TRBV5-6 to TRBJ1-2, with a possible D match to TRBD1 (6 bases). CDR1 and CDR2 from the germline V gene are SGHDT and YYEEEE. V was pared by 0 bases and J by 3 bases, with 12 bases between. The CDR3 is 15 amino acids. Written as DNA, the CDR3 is TGTGCCAGCAGCTTGGTGGGGGGCAGGGACTATGGCTACACCTTC. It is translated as CASSLVGGRDYGYTF. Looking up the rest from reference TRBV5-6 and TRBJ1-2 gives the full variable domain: DAGVTQSPTHLIKTRGQQVTLRCSPKSGHDTVSWYQQALGQGPQFIFQYYEEEERQRGNFPDRFSGHQFPNYSSELNVNALLLGDSALYLCASSLVGGRDYGYTFGSGTRLTVV.

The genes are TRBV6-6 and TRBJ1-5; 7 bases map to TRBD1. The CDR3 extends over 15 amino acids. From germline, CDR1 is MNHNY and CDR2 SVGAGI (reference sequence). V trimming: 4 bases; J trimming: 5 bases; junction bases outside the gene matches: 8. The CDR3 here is CASSLTGVRDQPQHF. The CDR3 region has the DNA TGTGCCAGCAGTTTAACAGGGGTAAGGGATCAGCCCCAGCATTTT.

The CDR3 DNA sequence: TGTGCCAGCAGCCCGAGACTAGCCAATGAGCAGTTCTTC. Its translation: CASSPRLANEQFF. V and J are TRBV12-3 or TRBV12-4 and TRBJ2-1, with 7 bases aligning to TRBD2. The CDR3 spans 13 residues. Trimming removed 6 bases from V and 6 bases from J; junction bases left unmatched: 5.

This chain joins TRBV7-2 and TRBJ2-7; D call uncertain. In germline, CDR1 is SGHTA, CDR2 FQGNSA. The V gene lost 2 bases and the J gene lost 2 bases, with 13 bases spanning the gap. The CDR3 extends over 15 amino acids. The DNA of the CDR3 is TGTGCCAGCAGCTTAAATCCGGGCTCTACCTACGAGCAGTACTTC. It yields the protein CASSLNPGSTYEQYF.

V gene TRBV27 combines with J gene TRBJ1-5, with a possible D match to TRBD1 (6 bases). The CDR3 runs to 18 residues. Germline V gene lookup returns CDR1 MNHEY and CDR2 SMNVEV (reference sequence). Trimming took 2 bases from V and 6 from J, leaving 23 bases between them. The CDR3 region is CASSLRSPTGLISQPQHF. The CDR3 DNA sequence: TGTGCCAGCAGTTTACGTTCCCCTACAGGGTTGATTAGTCAGCCCCAGCATTTT.

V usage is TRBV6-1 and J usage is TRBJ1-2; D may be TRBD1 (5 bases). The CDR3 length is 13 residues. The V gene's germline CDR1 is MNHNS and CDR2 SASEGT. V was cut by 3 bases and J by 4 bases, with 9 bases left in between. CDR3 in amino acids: CASSDGDLYGYTF. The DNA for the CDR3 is TGTGCCAGCAGTGACGGGGACCTCTATGGCTACACCTTC.

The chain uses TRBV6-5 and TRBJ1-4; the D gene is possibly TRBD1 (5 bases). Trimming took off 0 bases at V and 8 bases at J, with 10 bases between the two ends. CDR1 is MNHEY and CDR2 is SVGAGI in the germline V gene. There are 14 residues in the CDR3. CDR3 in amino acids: CASSYSAGPEKLFF. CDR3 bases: TGTGCCAGCAGTTACTCGGCGGGGCCCGAAAAACTGTTTTTT.

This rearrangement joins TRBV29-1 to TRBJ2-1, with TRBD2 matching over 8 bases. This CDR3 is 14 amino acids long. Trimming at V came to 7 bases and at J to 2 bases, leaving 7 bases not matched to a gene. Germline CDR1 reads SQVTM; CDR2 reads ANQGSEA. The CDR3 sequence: CSAYSGTTYNEQFF. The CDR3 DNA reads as TGCAGCGCTTATAGCGGGACAACCTACAATGAGCAGTTCTTC.

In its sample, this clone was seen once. The CDR3 region has the DNA TGTGCCAGTAGTACACGGGACCAATACGAGCAGTACTTC. This codes for CASSTRDQYEQYF. The chain uses TRBV19 and TRBJ2-7; perhaps D is TRBD1 or TRBD2 (5 bases each). This CDR3 is built from 13 residues. Germline loops: CDR1 LNHDA, CDR2 SQIVND (reference sequence). Trimming cost V 4 bases and J 4 bases, with 11 bases left between them.